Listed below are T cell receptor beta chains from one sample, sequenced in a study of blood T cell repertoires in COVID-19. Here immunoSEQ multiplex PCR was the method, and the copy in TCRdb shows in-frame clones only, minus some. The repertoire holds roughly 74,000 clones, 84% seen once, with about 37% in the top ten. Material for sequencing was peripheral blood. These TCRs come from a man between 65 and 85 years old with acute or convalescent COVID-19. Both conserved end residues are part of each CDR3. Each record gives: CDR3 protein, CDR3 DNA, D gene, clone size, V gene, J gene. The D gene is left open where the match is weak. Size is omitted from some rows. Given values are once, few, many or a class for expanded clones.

CASSDGGGGKETQYF	TGCGCCAGCAGCGACGGAGGAGGGGGCAAGGAGACCCAGTACTTC	NA	NA	TRBV5-1	TRBJ2-5
CASTPFRDYNEQFF	TGTGCCAGCACCCCGTTCCGGGACTACAATGAGCAGTTCTTC	NA	NA	TRBV3-1/TRBV3-2	TRBJ2-1
CASSLESAVNEKLFF	TGTGCCAGCTCATTAGAGTCCGCCGTTAATGAAAAACTGTTTTTT	NA	NA	TRBV18	TRBJ1-4
CASSYLLAGGPNEQFF	TGTGCCAGCAGTTACCTGCTAGCGGGGGGGCCGAATGAGCAGTTCTTC	TRBD2	NA	TRBV6-5	TRBJ2-1
CASSAGQGPGEQYF	TGTGCCAGCAGCGCTGGACAGGGGCCAGGCGAGCAGTACTTC	TRBD1	NA	TRBV5-4	TRBJ2-7
CAWSVGTGLTEAFF	TGTGCCTGGAGTGTAGGGACAGGGTTAACTGAAGCTTTCTTT	TRBD1	NA	TRBV30	TRBJ1-1
CASSPFQTSGEETQYF	TGTGCCAGCTCTCCATTCCAGACTAGCGGGGAGGAGACCCAGTACTTC	TRBD2	NA	TRBV18	TRBJ2-5
CATRDRVDTEAFF	TGTGCCACCAGGGACAGGGTGGACACTGAAGCTTTCTTT	TRBD1	NA	TRBV10-3	TRBJ1-1
CASKPGTGNTGELFF	TGCGCCAGCAAACCCGGGACAGGGAACACCGGGGAGCTGTTTTTT	TRBD1	NA	TRBV5-1	TRBJ2-2
CASSDDGVYNSPLHF	TGTGCCAGCAGTGACGACGGGGTCTATAATTCACCCCTCCACTTT	NA	NA	TRBV2	TRBJ1-6
CASSLGTGVFYYGYTF	TGTGCCAGCAGCTTAGGGACAGGGGTTTTTTACTATGGCTACACCTTC	TRBD1	NA	TRBV7-9	TRBJ1-2
CASSKRQGTSEKLFF	TGTGCCAGCAGCAAAAGACAGGGGACGAGCGAAAAACTGTTTTTT	TRBD1	NA	TRBV5-6	TRBJ1-4
CASSPGQGSRGYTF	TGTGCCAGCAGCCCGGGACAGGGAAGCCGTGGCTACACCTTC	TRBD1	NA	TRBV7-3	TRBJ1-2
CASSEGQRRPEAFF	TGTGCCAGCAGTGAGGGACAGCGGAGGCCTGAAGCTTTCTTT	TRBD1	NA	TRBV2	TRBJ1-1
CASSPPPGTSGRFLETQYF	TGTGCCAGCAGCCCGCCGCCCGGGACTAGCGGGAGGTTCTTAGAGACCCAGTACTTC	TRBD2	NA	TRBV5-6	TRBJ2-5
CASSPLGQSRAQYF	TGTGCCAGCAGCCCCCTGGGACAGTCGAGGGCCCAGTACTTC	TRBD1	NA	TRBV5-6	TRBJ2-5
CASSDLRDRVGNEQFF	TGTGCCAGCAGCGATCTCCGGGACAGGGTAGGCAATGAGCAGTTCTTC	TRBD1	few	TRBV2	TRBJ2-1
CATSRGTAKETQYF	TGCGCCACCAGTCGCGGGACGGCCAAAGAGACCCAGTACTTC	NA	NA	TRBV5-1	TRBJ2-5
CASSLGTGYGYTF	TGTGCCAGCAGCTTGGGGACAGGGTATGGCTACACCTTC	TRBD1	few	TRBV11-2	TRBJ1-2
CASRHDRDYGYTF	TGTGCCAGCAGACATGACAGGGACTATGGCTACACCTTC	TRBD1	NA	TRBV6-5	TRBJ1-2
CASRPGTLTYNEQFF	TGTGCCAGCAGACCCGGGACACTGACCTACAATGAGCAGTTCTTC	NA	once	TRBV2	TRBJ2-1
CATVITDTQYF	TGTGCCACCGTAATCACAGATACGCAGTATTTT	NA	NA	TRBV2	TRBJ2-3
CASSPQGSEQYF	TGTGCCAGCAGCCCACAGGGGAGCGAGCAGTACTTC	TRBD1	few	TRBV7-8	TRBJ2-7
CATSNSGQGFWEKLFF	TGTGCCACCAGCAACTCGGGACAGGGGTTTTGGGAAAAACTGTTTTTT	TRBD1	NA	TRBV15	TRBJ1-4
CASSPAGNTIYF	TGTGCCAGCAGCCCGGCTGGAAACACCATATATTTT	NA	NA	TRBV14	TRBJ1-3
CASSSGQGYNEQFF	TGTGCCAGCAGTTCGGGACAGGGCTACAATGAGCAGTTCTTC	TRBD1	NA	TRBV5-4	TRBJ2-1
CASRTPFRSHRGNEQFF	TGTGCCAGCAGGACCCCTTTCAGGTCCCATCGGGGCAATGAGCAGTTCTTC	NA	NA	TRBV7-9	TRBJ2-1
CSANRDRGGTEAFF	TGCAGCGCGAACCGGGACAGGGGGGGAACTGAAGCTTTCTTT	TRBD1	NA	TRBV29-1	TRBJ1-1
CASSEGVGGGRGYTF	TGTGCCAGCAGTGAAGGGGTAGGAGGCGGTCGAGGCTACACCTTC	NA	NA	TRBV2	TRBJ1-2
CASYPGREADTQYF	TGTGCCAGCTATCCCGGGCGGGAGGCAGATACGCAGTATTTT	TRBD2	NA	TRBV28	TRBJ2-3
CASSVGHFQYF	TGTGCCAGCAGCGTGGGACACTTTCAGTACTTC	NA	NA	TRBV5-4	TRBJ2-4
CATSREELSSYEQYF	TGTGCCACCAGCAGAGAGGAGCTGAGCTCCTACGAGCAGTACTTC	NA	NA	TRBV15	TRBJ2-7